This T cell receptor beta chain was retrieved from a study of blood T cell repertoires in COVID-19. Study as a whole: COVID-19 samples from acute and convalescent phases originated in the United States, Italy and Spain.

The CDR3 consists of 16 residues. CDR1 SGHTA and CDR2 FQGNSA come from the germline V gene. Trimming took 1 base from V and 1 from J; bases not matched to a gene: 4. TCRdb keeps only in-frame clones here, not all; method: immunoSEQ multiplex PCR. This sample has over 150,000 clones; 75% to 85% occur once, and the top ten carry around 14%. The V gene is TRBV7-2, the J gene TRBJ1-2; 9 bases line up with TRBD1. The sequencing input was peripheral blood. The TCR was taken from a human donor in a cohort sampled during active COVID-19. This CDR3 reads CASSLGPDRGNYGYTF. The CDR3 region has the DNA TGTGCCAGCAGCTTAGGCCCGGACAGGGGTAACTATGGCTACACCTTC. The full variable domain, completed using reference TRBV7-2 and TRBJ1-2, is GAGVSQSPSNKVTEKGKDVELRCDPISGHTALYWYRQSLGQGLEFLIYFQGNSAPDKSGLPSDRFSAERTGGSVSTLTIQRTQQEDSAVYLCASSLGPDRGNYGYTFGSGTRLTVV.